Presented here are 28 T cell receptor beta chains from one specimen sequenced in a study of blood T cell repertoires in COVID-19. Clones were read by immunoSEQ multiplex PCR, and TCRdb kept only the in-frame ones, dropping some. The sample holds around 50,000 clones; about 79% are singletons and the top ten take 9.5% to 13%. Material: peripheral blood. The receptors were gathered from a man older than 75 with COVID-19, enrolled during active disease.

The sample holds one count of this clone. The chain carries TRBV7-3 and TRBJ1-1, with 7 bases aligning to TRBD1. The CDR3 has 13 residues. Germline trimming cut 4 bases from V and 7 bases from J; bases unmatched to any gene: 6. Germline CDR1 SGHTA, CDR2 FQGTGA. CDR3 loop: CASSSRQGSEAFF. The CDR3 nucleotides are TGTGCCAGCAGCTCTAGACAGGGAAGTGAAGCTTTCTTT.

This clone has only one observation. CDR3 coding DNA: TGTGCCAGCAGTGAACTGGGGGCGCTCACCGGGGAGCTGTTTTTT. It codes for CASSELGALTGELFF. The V and J genes are TRBV6-1 and TRBJ2-2; maybe TRBD1 (6 bases). This CDR3 is 15 amino acids long. Germline CDR1 is MNHNS and CDR2 is SASEGT. Trimming took 2 bases from V and 4 from J, leaving 11 bases between them.

CDR3 region: CASSGDGDGANVLTF. The CDR3 DNA is TGTGCCAGCAGTGGTGACGGGGATGGGGCCAACGTCCTGACTTTC. J is TRBJ2-6 and V is TRBV28; D is perhaps TRBD2 (5 bases). The germline gives CDR1 MDHEN, CDR2 SYDVKM. V dropped 5 bases and J dropped 3 bases, with 11 bases sitting between them. The CDR3 runs 15 residues.

The chain carries TRBV11-2 and TRBJ2-7; 10 bases align to TRBD2. Germline CDR1 reads SGHAT; CDR2 reads FQNNGV. CDR3 length: 14 residues. The CDR3, as DNA: TGTGCCAGCAGCTTAGATGGGGCTAGCGGGAGTCTTCGGGTC. It encodes CASSLDGASGSLRV.

V and J are TRBV5-1 and TRBJ2-1; 7 bases match TRBD2. Germline CDR1 is SGHRS and CDR2 is YFSETQ. The J segment lost 3 bases and the V segment lost 0 bases, leaving 6 bases of the junction unmatched. The CDR3 contains 16 residues. The CDR3, as DNA: TGCGCCAGCAGCTTGGCCACCGGGGAGGGCTACAATGAGCAGTTCTTC. Translated, it gives CASSLATGEGYNEQFF. Full variable domain (rest looked up from reference TRBV5-1 and TRBJ2-1): KAGVTQTPRYLIKTRGQQVTLSCSPISGHRSVSWYQQTPGQGLQFLFEYFSETQRNKGNFPGRFSGRQFSNSRSEMNVSTLELGDSALYLCASSLATGEGYNEQFFGPGTRLTVL.

V usage is TRBV5-1 and J usage is TRBJ1-1; perhaps TRBD1 as D (5 bases). From germline, CDR1 is SGHRS and CDR2 YFSETQ. This CDR3 is built from 15 residues. Between the trimmed V and J ends, which lost 4 bases and 4 bases, there was a span of 17 bases. The CDR3 region is CASSPSGGGFTEAFF. DNA of the CDR3: TGCGCCAGCAGCCCATCGGGGGGTGGGTTCACTGAAGCTTTCTTT. Full variable domain (outside the CDR3, taken from reference TRBV5-1 and TRBJ1-1): KAGVTQTPRYLIKTRGQQVTLSCSPISGHRSVSWYQQTPGQGLQFLFEYFSETQRNKGNFPGRFSGRQFSNSRSEMNVSTLELGDSALYLCASSPSGGGFTEAFFGQGTRLTVV.

This chain connects TRBV11-2 to TRBJ2-5, with a tentative D call TRBD1 (6 bases). Deletions cut 3 bases from V and 4 bases from J, with 9 bases between. Looked up from germline, CDR1 is SGHAT and CDR2 is FQNNGV. CDR3 length: 13 amino acids. The CDR3 DNA is TGTGCCAGCAGCTTCGGACAGCGAGAGACCCAGTACTTC. Protein sequence: CASSFGQRETQYF.

The chain joins TRBV6-6 to TRBJ1-6; D might be TRBD1 (6 bases). The germline CDR1 and CDR2 sequences are MNHNY and SVGAGI (reference sequence). This CDR3 comprises 17 residues. Trimming removed 5 bases at V and 9 bases at J, with 23 bases between. CDR3 protein: CASSPGPIQGGSSPLHF. DNA for the CDR3: TGTGCCAGCAGTCCGGGGCCGATACAGGGTGGTAGTTCACCCCTCCACTTT.

The chain employs TRBV12-3 or TRBV12-4 and TRBJ1-2; possibly TRBD1 for D (5 bases). V gave up 6 bases and J gave up 8 bases, with 10 bases separating them. The CDR3 is 11 amino acids. The CDR3 spells CASRETAGYTF. CDR3 bases: TGTGCCAGCAGGGAGACAGCCGGCTACACCTTC.

This rearrangement joins TRBV5-1 to TRBJ1-5, with a tentative D call TRBD1 (5 bases). The V and J ends lost 5 bases and 4 bases respectively, with 13 bases between them. The CDR3 has 14 amino acids. CDR1 is SGHRS and CDR2 is YFSETQ in the germline V gene. In DNA, the CDR3 is TGCGCCAGCAGACCGGAGGGGATTAATCAGCCCCAGCATTTT. Its protein is CASRPEGINQPQHF.

The gene calls are TRBV5-1 and TRBJ1-5, with 10 bases fitting TRBD1. The ends lost 0 bases at V and 2 bases at J; junction bases unmatched: 5. The CDR3 has 17 amino acids. Germline CDR1 is SGHRS and CDR2 is YFSETQ. DNA of the CDR3: TGCGCCAGCAGCTTGGGGACAGGGGGAGTTGGCAATCAGCCCCAGCATTTT. Translating gives CASSLGTGGVGNQPQHF.

This clone was seen a single time. The chain joins TRBV24-1 to TRBJ1-2; TRBD1 might be the D (5 bases). This CDR3 is built from 14 residues. V lost 3 bases and J 5 bases, leaving 12 bases between the germline ends. In germline, CDR1 is KGHDR, CDR2 SFDVKD. CDR3: CATSDPRERYGYTF. CDR3 sequence (DNA): TGTGCCACCAGTGATCCCAGGGAAAGGTATGGCTACACCTTC.

This chain uses TRBV5-5 with TRBJ1-3; unclear D gene. Trimming cost V 3 bases and J 0 bases, with 10 bases left between them. The germline V gene encodes CDR1 SGHKS and CDR2 YYEKEE (reference sequence). The CDR3 is 15 amino acids. CDR3 bases: TGTGCCAGCAGCTCGCCATCGCGCTCTGGAAACACCATATATTTT. Translation gives CASSSPSRSGNTIYF.

This clone was counted once. CDR3 coding DNA: TGCGCCAGCAGCCAAGATCGACTAGCGGGGGGTTACAATGAGCAGTTCTTC. Amino acids: CASSQDRLAGGYNEQFF. This chain joins TRBV4-3 and TRBJ2-1, with 13 bases identical to TRBD2. This CDR3 comprises 17 residues. V gave up 0 bases and J gave up 4 bases; unmatched junction bases: 3. Germline CDR1 and CDR2: LGHNA and YSLEER.

This chain links TRBV6-5 with TRBJ1-4, with D perhaps TRBD1 (5 bases). Germline CDR1 MNHEY, CDR2 SVGAGI. The ends were cut back, 4 bases at V and 4 bases at J, with 10 bases in the middle. This CDR3 is 14 amino acids long. The CDR3 here is CASSLTANNEKLFF. CDR3 DNA sequence: TGTGCCAGCAGTTTGACAGCCAATAATGAAAAACTGTTTTTT.

The J gene is TRBJ2-1, the V gene TRBV6-2 or TRBV6-3; 7 nucleotides agree with TRBD2. The ends lost 5 bases at V and 7 bases at J; junction bases unmatched: 14. Germline V gives CDR1 MNHEY, CDR2 SVGEGT. There are 16 residues in the CDR3. Written as DNA, the CDR3 is TGTGCCAGCAGTAAACGACTAGCAGTACTGGGGAATGAGCAGTTCTTC. The encoded protein is CASSKRLAVLGNEQFF.

The rearrangement links TRBV5-5 to TRBJ1-1, with D possibly being TRBD1 (5 bases). With 3 bases removed from V and 4 bases from J, the gap between germline ends came to 13 bases. CDR3 length equals 14 residues. CDR1 SGHKS and CDR2 YYEKEE come from the germline V gene (reference sequence). CDR3 region: CASSSIPGGTEAFF. In nucleotides, the CDR3 is TGTGCCAGCAGCTCAATCCCGGGGGGCACTGAAGCTTTCTTT.

The chain links TRBV7-9 to TRBJ1-2; D possibly corresponds to TRBD1 (5 bases). CDR1 is SEHNR and CDR2 is FQNEAQ in the germline V gene (reference sequence). There are 13 residues in the CDR3. V was shortened by 4 bases and J by 1 base, with 7 bases between the two germline ends. Here the CDR3 DNA reads TGTGCCAGCAGCTCCGACAGTAACTATGGCTACACCTTC. Protein product: CASSSDSNYGYTF.

The chain has TRBV11-3 and TRBJ2-2; D is perhaps TRBD2 (6 bases). V dropped 5 bases and J dropped 1 base, with 14 bases sitting between them. This CDR3 is 16 amino acids long. Germline CDR1 and CDR2: SGHNT and YENEEA. The CDR3 DNA follows: TGTGCCAGCAGCCCGCGTGGCGGGATGAACACCGGGGAGCTGTTTTTT. It codes for CASSPRGGMNTGELFF.

This rearrangement joins TRBV9 to TRBJ2-2; maybe TRBD2 (5 bases). The CDR3 has 15 residues. Between the trimmed V and J ends, which lost 2 bases and 4 bases, there was a span of 12 bases. Per the germline V gene, CDR1 is SGDLS and CDR2 is YYNGEE. CDR3: CASSVVVGGTGELFF. CDR3 in DNA: TGTGCCAGCAGCGTCGTAGTAGGAGGCACCGGGGAGCTGTTTTTT.

The chain links TRBV19 to TRBJ1-5, with D uncertain. V was shortened by 7 bases and J by 2 bases, with 15 bases between the two germline ends. The germline V gene has CDR1 LNHDA and CDR2 SQIVND (reference sequence). The CDR3 length is 15 residues. The CDR3, as DNA: TGTGCCAGTACCCCCCTCGGGTCCGGCAATCAGCCCCAGCATTTT. Amino acids: CASTPLGSGNQPQHF.

The chain links TRBV19 to TRBJ2-3, with 7 bases identical to TRBD2. In germline, CDR1 is LNHDA, CDR2 SQIVND (reference sequence). V dropped 5 bases and J dropped 2; count of bases not matched to a gene: 10. The CDR3 totals 16 residues. The CDR3 bases are TGTGCCAGTAGTTTCCATCCGGGACTAAACACAGATACGCAGTATTTT. Encoded protein: CASSFHPGLNTDTQYF.

The chain employs TRBV27 and TRBJ1-5; D might be TRBD1 (6 bases). The CDR3 has 16 amino acids. Trimming removed 5 bases from V and 0 bases from J, with 14 bases in between. CDR1 is MNHEY and CDR2 is SMNVEV in the germline V gene (reference sequence). The CDR3 nucleotides read TGTGCCAGCAGTCCCTCGACAGGAGTTAGCAATCAGCCCCAGCATTTT. It specifies CASSPSTGVSNQPQHF.

The chain uses TRBV4-1 and TRBJ2-1, with TRBD2 as a possible D gene (6 bases). V was trimmed by 5 bases and J by 6 bases, leaving 23 bases between them. Germline assignment: CDR1 MGHRA and CDR2 YSYEKL. CDR3 size: 17 residues. The CDR3 is CASSSYYGTSEGNEQFF. Written as DNA, the CDR3 is TGCGCCAGCAGCTCATACTACGGGACTTCTGAGGGCAATGAGCAGTTCTTC.

J is TRBJ2-1 and V is TRBV30, with D perhaps TRBD2 (6 bases). Between the trimmed V and J ends, which lost 0 bases and 6 bases, there was a span of 15 bases. Germline CDR1 and CDR2: GTSNPN and SVGIG (reference sequence). This CDR3 comprises 15 residues. CDR3 in amino acids: CAWSVRGGMSNEQFF. CDR3 coding DNA: TGTGCCTGGAGTGTACGGGGCGGGATGAGCAATGAGCAGTTCTTC.

The chain has TRBV9 and TRBJ2-5, with 8 bases identical to TRBD2. V shed 0 bases, J shed 2 bases, and the junction held 6 bases outside the gene matches. Germline CDR1 is SGDLS and CDR2 is YYNGEE. The CDR3 consists of 16 residues. In DNA form, the CDR3 reads TGTGCCAGCAGCGTAGCGTCTAGCGGGTTACAAGAGACCCAGTACTTC. Translated: CASSVASSGLQETQYF.

Only a few counts were recorded for this clone. This chain's CDR3 is CASSGTVHNNSPLHF. CDR3 nucleotide sequence: TGTGCCAGCAGTGGGACAGTCCACAATAATTCACCCCTCCACTTT. The chain joins TRBV6-6 to TRBJ1-6; 7 nucleotides line up with TRBD1. The CDR3 loop spans 15 amino acids. Trimming cost V 5 bases and J 5 bases; bases outside gene matches: 6. Germline V gene lookup returns CDR1 MNHNY and CDR2 SVGAGI (reference sequence).

The gene calls are TRBV29-1 and TRBJ2-7, with D tentatively TRBD1 (5 bases). Germline V gene data show CDR1 as SQVTM and CDR2 as ANQGSEA. The CDR3 runs to 15 residues. Between the trimmed V and J ends, which lost 0 bases and 1 base, there was a span of 13 bases. The CDR3 coding sequence is TGCAGCGTTGAAGATCCGGACAAAAGGTCCTACGAGCAGTACTTC. Protein sequence: CSVEDPDKRSYEQYF.